This is a list of T cell receptor beta chains from one sample in a study of blood T cell repertoires in COVID-19. TCRdb's table, derived via immunoSEQ multiplex PCR, lists solely in-frame clones and lacks some. The sample lists more than 300,000 clones; 92% were seen once. Sequencing input: PBMCs or T cells enriched from blood (not recorded which). These receptors all come from a woman under 40 who had recovered from COVID-19. Each CDR3 is given with its conserved first and last residue. The order of the fields is J gene, V gene, clone size, D gene, CDR3 DNA, CDR3 protein. A D gene is named only where the DNA matches it firmly. Size tells how often a clone was seen (once, few, many) or the class of an expanded clone, and some rows leave it out.

TRBJ2-1,TRBV5-5,NA,NA,TGTGCCAGCAGCTTGGAAGGGGCGCGCGGCAATGAGCAGTTCTTC,CASSLEGARGNEQFF
TRBJ2-7,TRBV20-1,NA,TRBD2,TGCAGTGCTAGTCGGGGGACTAGATCCTACGAGCAGTACTTC,CSASRGTRSYEQYF
TRBJ2-7,TRBV5-1,NA,NA,TGCGCCAGCAGCTCTTCCTACGAGCAGTACTTC,CASSSSYEQYF
TRBJ2-7,TRBV10-3,NA,NA,TGTGCCATCAGTACAGTCCCACAATCGTACGAGCAGTACTTC,CAISTVPQSYEQYF
TRBJ2-3,TRBV7-2,NA,NA,TGTGCCAGCAGCTTAGCGGCAGGGTCTAGCACAGATACGCAGTATTTT,CASSLAAGSSTDTQYF
TRBJ2-7,TRBV5-8,NA,NA,TGTGCCAGCAGCCTCTTACGGACTAACATCCGAAGCTCCTACGAGCAGTACTTC,CASSLLRTNIRSSYEQYF
TRBJ1-2,TRBV20-1,NA,TRBD1,TGCAGTGCAAAGACAGGGGAGGGCTACACCTTC,CSAKTGEGYTF
TRBJ1-3,TRBV9,NA,NA,TGTGCCAGCAGCCAGCGGGACACAGGAAACACCATATATTTT,CASSQRDTGNTIYF
TRBJ2-1,TRBV11-2,NA,TRBD2,TGTGCCAGCAGATTGGGGGGAGGGCTTGATGAGCAGTTCTTC,CASRLGGGLDEQFF
TRBJ2-7,TRBV27,NA,TRBD1,TGTGCCAGCAGCCAATTGGGACAGGGGACAGAAAATCCCTACGAGCAGTACTTC,CASSQLGQGTENPYEQYF
TRBJ2-1,TRBV6-2/TRBV6-3,NA,NA,TGTGCCAGCAGTGACGGGGACTTTCAGTTCTTC,CASSDGDFQFF
TRBJ2-2,TRBV4-3,once,NA,TGCGCCAGCAGCCAAGATGTGAGGAGTAACACCGGGGAGCTGTTTTTT,CASSQDVRSNTGELFF
TRBJ2-7,TRBV7-3,NA,TRBD2,TGTGCCAGCAGCCCTAGCGGGATGTTCTCCGAGCAGTACTTC,CASSPSGMFSEQYF
TRBJ1-3,TRBV28,NA,NA,TGTGCCAGCAGCCAGGGCTCGACGTCAGGAAACACCATATATTTT,CASSQGSTSGNTIYF
TRBJ2-1,TRBV7-7,NA,TRBD1,TGTGCTAGCAGCTTAGGGGACAGCTCCTACAATGAGCAGTTCTTC,CASSLGDSSYNEQFF
TRBJ2-3,TRBV2,NA,NA,TGTGCCAGCGCCGAAGGTGTGGCGGGTAATACAGATACGCAGTATTTT,CASAEGVAGNTDTQYF
TRBJ2-3,TRBV4-1,NA,NA,TGCGCCAGCAGCCAAGATAGTAGGGGTACGCAGTATTTT,CASSQDSRGTQYF
TRBJ1-6,TRBV13,NA,NA,TGTGCCAGCAGCTATCGGAGTTCACCCCTCCACTTT,CASSYRSSPLHF
TRBJ2-1,TRBV5-6,NA,TRBD2,TGTGCCAGCAGGACTAGCGGCCACAATGAGCAGTTCTTC,CASRTSGHNEQFF
TRBJ1-1,TRBV19,NA,NA,TGTGCCAGTAGTATAGGAGGGGGGGGCTATCAACCTGAAGCTTTCTTT,CASSIGGGGYQPEAFF
TRBJ1-6,TRBV7-9,once,TRBD1,TGTGCCAGCAGCTTAGCGAATCATAGGACAGGGGGCAATTCACCCCTCCACTTT,CASSLANHRTGGNSPLHF
TRBJ1-2,TRBV6-5,NA,NA,TGTGCCAGCAGCACGAGACAGGTTTATGGCTACACCTTC,CASSTRQVYGYTF
TRBJ1-6,TRBV28,once,TRBD1,TGTGCCAGCAGTTTGAGACAGGGGAATTCACCCCTCCACTTT,CASSLRQGNSPLHF
TRBJ2-3,TRBV27,NA,TRBD1,TGTGCCAGCAGTCCGCCCCCACAGGGGGCCTACACAGATACGCAGTATTTT,CASSPPPQGAYTDTQYF
TRBJ1-3,TRBV5-5,NA,NA,TGTGCCAGCAGCTTTGAGGGCTCTGGAAACACCATATATTTT,CASSFEGSGNTIYF
TRBJ2-1,TRBV19,NA,NA,TGTGCCAGTAGTATAGATCAGGGGAGCGGACTTGTGCGCTACAATGAGCAGTTCTTC,CASSIDQGSGLVRYNEQFF
TRBJ2-5,TRBV7-8,NA,NA,TGTGCCAGCACCCCAGGGTTGAGGGAGACCCAGTACTTC,CASTPGLRETQYF
TRBJ1-5,TRBV12-3/TRBV12-4,once,NA,TGTGCCAGCGCACAGTCGGGGGGACAGCCCCAGCATTTT,CASAQSGGQPQHF
TRBJ2-5,TRBV7-2,once,TRBD1,TGTGCCAGCAGCTTTGGGACAGGGGGCGGTGAGACCCAGTACTTC,CASSFGTGGGETQYF
TRBJ1-6,TRBV4-2,NA,TRBD1,TGTGCCAGCAGCCATGGACAGGGGACCTATAATTCACCCCTCCACTTT,CASSHGQGTYNSPLHF
TRBJ2-7,TRBV5-8,NA,NA,TGTGCCAGCAGCTTCAGGGGGGTGTCCTACGAGCAGTACTTC,CASSFRGVSYEQYF
TRBJ1-5,TRBV5-1,NA,TRBD1,TGCGCCAGCAGCTTGTCGGGGCAGGGGGGAAATCAGCCCCAGCATTTT,CASSLSGQGGNQPQHF
TRBJ1-4,TRBV28,NA,NA,TGTGCCAGCAGTTTATTAGGCCTTACAGGGATCGGTGAAAAACTGTTTTTT,CASSLLGLTGIGEKLFF
TRBJ2-3,TRBV7-2,NA,NA,TGTGCCAGCAGCTTAACATCCTTCTTAGATACGCAGTATTTT,CASSLTSFLDTQYF
TRBJ2-1,TRBV5-1,NA,TRBD2,TGCGCCAGCAGCCAGTCCCGAACCCAAGAAGGGACTAGCGGGCGAAGCTCCTACAATGAGCAGTTCTTC,CASSQSRTQEGTSGRSSYNEQFF
TRBJ2-2,TRBV7-9,NA,NA,TGTGCCAGCAGCTTAGCGGCCGTTGGGGAGCTGTTTTTT,CASSLAAVGELFF
TRBJ2-4,TRBV6-5,NA,NA,TGTGCCAGCAGTTACTCTGGGGGCGACTTAGGCATTCAGTACTTC,CASSYSGGDLGIQYF